Listed below are T cell receptor beta chains from one sample, sequenced in a study of T cell responses to AZD1222 COVID-19 vaccine. Data came from immunoSEQ multiplex PCR; TCRdb stores just in-frame clones and leaves some out. The table lists 90,000 to 95,000 clones, approximately 88% of them singletons. Sequencing used peripheral blood, obtained 28 days after the second AZD1222 dose. These receptors were collected from an adult who received the AZD1222 COVID-19 vaccine. The CDR3 runs from the conserved cysteine through the conserved F or W. Each record gives: J gene, D gene, V gene, clone size, CDR3 protein, CDR3 DNA. D genes are given only for firm matches. Some rows have no size entry. The others give once, few or many, or a class for an expanded clone.

TRBJ1-2 | NA | TRBV4-2 | few | CASSQDRVLYGYTF | TGTGCCAGCAGCCAAGATCGCGTTCTCTATGGCTACACCTTC
TRBJ1-4 | NA | TRBV7-9 | NA | CASSPRGLEEKLFF | TGTGCCAGCAGCCCCCGAGGTTTGGAAGAAAAACTGTTTTTT
TRBJ1-2 | NA | TRBV19 | NA | CASSFGQEGSAGYTF | TGTGCCAGTAGTTTTGGGCAGGAGGGAAGTGCGGGCTACACCTTC
TRBJ2-7 | TRBD1 | TRBV6-5 | once | CASSLADRGVEQYF | TGTGCCAGCTCCCTAGCCGACAGGGGTGTCGAGCAGTACTTC
TRBJ2-7 | TRBD2 | TRBV11-2 | NA | CASSTLLAGGRYEQYF | TGTGCCAGCAGCACGCTACTAGCGGGGGGGCGCTACGAGCAGTACTTC
TRBJ2-1 | TRBD2 | TRBV9 | NA | CASSVLLAGGRDNEQFF | TGTGCCAGCAGCGTGTTACTAGCGGGAGGTCGGGACAATGAGCAGTTCTTC
TRBJ2-5 | NA | TRBV19 | NA | CASSMSRDKETQYF | TGTGCCAGTAGTATGTCCCGGGACAAGGAGACCCAGTACTTC
TRBJ2-2 | TRBD2 | TRBV29-1 | NA | CSVGIGRADTGELFF | TGCAGCGTTGGGATTGGGAGGGCCGACACCGGGGAGCTGTTTTTT
TRBJ2-3 | NA | TRBV4-1 | NA | CASSQDRVPTDTQYF | TGCGCCAGCAGCCAAGACAGGGTCCCCACAGATACGCAGTATTTT
TRBJ1-6 | NA | TRBV21-1 | NA | CASSPQGRQALHSPLHF | TGTGCCAGCAGCCCGCAAGGGCGGCAGGCCCTACATTCACCCCTCCACTTT
TRBJ2-1 | TRBD2 | TRBV6-5 | NA | CASSYSEAGGYNEQFF | TGTGCCAGCAGTTACTCTGAAGCGGGGGGATACAATGAGCAGTTCTTC
TRBJ2-2 | TRBD1 | TRBV27 | once | CATRRTGFTGELFF | TGTGCCACCAGACGGACAGGGTTCACCGGGGAGCTGTTTTTT
TRBJ2-7 | NA | TRBV7-2 | NA | CASSSGGVGRYEQYF | TGTGCCAGCAGCTCTGGAGGGGTCGGGCGCTACGAGCAGTACTTC
TRBJ1-1 | NA | TRBV5-6 | NA | CASSAEGTTNTEAFF | TGTGCCAGCAGCGCTGAAGGGACGACGAACACTGAAGCTTTCTTT
TRBJ2-7 | NA | TRBV2 | few | CASSEIGPRSYEQYF | TGTGCCAGCAGTGAAATCGGCCCCCGCTCCTACGAGCAGTACTTC
TRBJ1-2 | NA | TRBV28 | once | CASSFGRGYTF | TGTGCCAGCAGTTTTGGTCGTGGCTACACCTTC
TRBJ2-7 | NA | TRBV6-5 | once | CASRITVGYEQYF | TGTGCCAGCAGAATCACAGTGGGCTACGAGCAGTACTTC
TRBJ1-1 | NA | TRBV24-1 | NA | CATSGGGRGGAEAFF | TGTGCCACCAGTGGTGGCGGACGGGGAGGAGCTGAAGCTTTCTTT
TRBJ2-3 | NA | TRBV11-3 | NA | CASSLEWGRSTDTQYF | TGTGCCAGCAGCTTAGAGTGGGGGCGAAGCACAGATACGCAGTATTTT
TRBJ2-7 | TRBD1 | TRBV27 | NA | CASSSRTGPYEQYF | TGTGCCAGCAGTTCGAGGACAGGGCCCTACGAGCAGTACTTC
TRBJ2-3 | TRBD2 | TRBV9 | once | CASSASGTTADTQYF | TGTGCCAGCAGCGCTAGCGGGACTACGGCAGATACGCAGTATTTT
TRBJ1-6 | NA | TRBV6-5 | NA | CATQGTYNSPLHF | TGTGCCACTCAGGGGACCTATAATTCACCCCTCCACTTT
TRBJ1-5 | NA | TRBV3-1/TRBV3-2 | once | CASSHTPGPGEPQHF | TGTGCCAGCAGCCATACACCGGGGCCCGGGGAGCCCCAGCATTTT
TRBJ2-2 | NA | TRBV9 | NA | CASSSRQTNTGELFF | TGTGCCAGCAGCTCGCGACAGACGAACACCGGGGAGCTGTTTTTT
TRBJ2-1 | TRBD1 | TRBV4-1 | NA | CASSQDRIGTGRREQFF | TGCGCCAGCAGCCAAGATCGCATAGGGACAGGGAGGCGGGAGCAGTTCTTC
TRBJ1-1 | NA | TRBV30 | few | CAWSPPLAGNTEAFF | TGTGCCTGGAGCCCCCCCCTGGCGGGAAACACTGAAGCTTTCTTT
TRBJ2-1 | TRBD1 | TRBV9 | NA | CASSSRQGSYNEQFF | TGTGCCAGCAGCTCAAGACAGGGCTCCTACAATGAGCAGTTCTTC
TRBJ1-1 | TRBD1 | TRBV3-1/TRBV3-2 | NA | CASISFVWAGQGTRCTEAFF | TGTGCCAGCATCTCATTCGTATGGGCGGGACAGGGGACCCGATGTACTGAAGCTTTCTTT
TRBJ1-5 | NA | TRBV3-1/TRBV3-2 | few | CASSSGGPQHF | TGTGCCAGCAGCTCCGGAGGGCCCCAGCATTTT
TRBJ1-5 | NA | TRBV2 | NA | CASCPTRGGQPQHF | TGTGCCAGCTGCCCGACAAGGGGGGGTCAGCCCCAGCATTTT
TRBJ2-7 | TRBD2 | TRBV2 | NA | CASGGDYEQYF | TGTGCCAGCGGGGGGGACTACGAGCAGTACTTC
TRBJ1-1 | NA | TRBV9 | NA | CASSVDVFNTEAFF | TGTGCCAGCAGCGTAGACGTTTTTAACACTGAAGCTTTCTTT
TRBJ2-5 | TRBD1 | TRBV5-1 | NA | CASTAPGGETQYF | TGCGCCAGCACCGCCCCAGGGGGAGAGACCCAGTACTTC
TRBJ2-2 | NA | TRBV6-5 | NA | CASMNYGELFF | TGTGCCAGCATGAACTACGGGGAGCTGTTTTTT
TRBJ2-3 | NA | TRBV5-6 | NA | CASSLALRGLTDTQYF | TGTGCCAGCAGCTTGGCCCTGCGGGGGCTCACAGATACGCAGTATTTT
TRBJ1-2 | TRBD1 | TRBV6-2/TRBV6-3 | NA | CASSETGGNYGYTF | TGTGCCAGCAGCGAGACAGGGGGAAACTATGGCTACACCTTC
TRBJ1-4 | TRBD1 | TRBV19 | NA | CASSIGEGQGKLFF | TGTGCCAGTAGTATAGGTGAGGGACAGGGAAAACTGTTTTTT
TRBJ1-2 | NA | TRBV5-6 | NA | CASSSWWQAYGYTF | TGTGCCAGCAGCTCTTGGTGGCAGGCCTATGGCTACACCTTC
TRBJ2-1 | TRBD1 | TRBV7-9 | NA | CASSGPGQVWNEQFF | TGTGCCAGCAGCGGGCCGGGACAGGTGTGGAATGAGCAGTTCTTC
TRBJ2-7 | TRBD1 | TRBV3-1/TRBV3-2 | NA | CASSHRRPGTDSSVVF | TGTGCCAGCAGCCACCGGCGGCCCGGGACAGACTCTTCCGTGGTTTTC
TRBJ2-1 | TRBD2 | TRBV11-3 | NA | CASSPRLAGGYNEQFF | TGTGCCAGCAGCCCCCGACTAGCGGGGGGGTACAATGAGCAGTTCTTC
TRBJ2-7 | TRBD1 | TRBV9 | NA | CASSGGTVSYEQYF | TGTGCCAGCAGCGGAGGGACAGTCTCCTACGAGCAGTACTTC
TRBJ1-2 | NA | TRBV7-9 | few | CASSLEVGLDGYTF | TGTGCCAGCAGCTTGGAAGTAGGGTTAGATGGCTACACCTTC
TRBJ2-5 | TRBD2 | TRBV2 | once | CASRGTSGRARETQYF | TGTGCCAGCAGGGGTACTAGCGGGAGGGCCCGAGAGACCCAGTACTTC
TRBJ1-4 | NA | TRBV7-9 | NA | CASSLEARPNEKLFF | TGTGCCAGCAGCTTAGAGGCGAGGCCTAATGAAAAACTGTTTTTT